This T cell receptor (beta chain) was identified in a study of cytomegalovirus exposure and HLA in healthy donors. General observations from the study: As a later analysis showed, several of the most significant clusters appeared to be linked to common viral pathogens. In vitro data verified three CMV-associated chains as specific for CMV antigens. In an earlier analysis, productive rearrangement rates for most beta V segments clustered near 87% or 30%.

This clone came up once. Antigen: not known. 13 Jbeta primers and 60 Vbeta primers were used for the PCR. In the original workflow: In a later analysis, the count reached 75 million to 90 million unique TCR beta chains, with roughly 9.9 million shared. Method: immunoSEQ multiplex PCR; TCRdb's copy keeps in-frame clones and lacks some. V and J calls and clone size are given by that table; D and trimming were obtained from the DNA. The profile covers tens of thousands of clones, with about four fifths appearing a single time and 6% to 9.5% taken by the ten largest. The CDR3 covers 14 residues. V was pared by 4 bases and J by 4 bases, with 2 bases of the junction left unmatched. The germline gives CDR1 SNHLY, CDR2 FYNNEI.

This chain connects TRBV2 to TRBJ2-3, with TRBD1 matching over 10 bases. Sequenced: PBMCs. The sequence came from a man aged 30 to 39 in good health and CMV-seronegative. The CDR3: CASSVDRGADTQYF. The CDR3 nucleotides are TGTGCCAGCAGTGTGGACAGGGGGGCAGATACGCAGTATTTT.